A selection of T cell receptor beta chains follows, all from one sample in a study of CD8 T cells in ankylosing spondylitis. TCRdb reprocessed the 5' RACE reads via MiXCR and lists one record per CDR3 protein. This sample has under 200,000 distinct CDR3 sequences; about 9.9% occur once, and the top ten carry just under 30%. Specimen: blood, either unsorted or a sorted T cell fraction (not recorded which). The source of these receptors is a male donor with ankylosing spondylitis or in good health (not recorded which). The CDR3 runs from the conserved cysteine through the conserved F or W. The D gene is left open where the match is weak. Some rows mark clone size as missing; the rest say once, few, many or name a class of expanded clone.

d_call,v_call,j_call,clone_size,cdr3_nt,cdr3_aa
.,TRBV29-1,TRBJ1-1,many,TGCAGCGCTACGGTAAACACTGAAGCTTTCTTT,CSATVNTEAFF
.,TRBV5-1,TRBJ2-5,few,TGCGCCAGCAGCCTTGACAGCAACCAAGAGACCCAGTACTTC,CASSLDSNQETQYF
TRBD2,TRBV6-5,TRBJ2-3,many,TGTGCCAGCAGTTACTCGAAGCGGGGGCAACAGTATTTT,CASSYSKRGQQYF
TRBD1,TRBV5-1,TRBJ2-7,many,TGCGCCAGCAGTCCGCTTGAATCAGGACAGGGGGATTTATTGTACGAGCAGTACTTC,CASSPLESGQGDLLYEQYF
TRBD2,TRBV11-2,TRBJ2-3,once,TGTGCCAGCAGCTTAGATCTCGCTAGCGGGGGCTCAGATACGCAGTATTTT,CASSLDLASGGSDTQYF
TRBD2,TRBV7-9,TRBJ2-1,.,TGTGCCAGCAGTCGGCGGGGGGGGACTGGTTACAATGAGCAGTTCTTC,CASSRRGGTGYNEQFF
.,TRBV5-1,TRBJ1-1,many,TGCGCCAGCAGCTTTCAGGACCCGAACACTGAAGCTTTCTTT,CASSFQDPNTEAFF
.,TRBV4-2,TRBJ2-5,few,TGTGCCAGCAGCGACCTGGGCGAAGGCTCTATAAAAGAGACCCAGTACTTC,CASSDLGEGSIKETQYF
.,TRBV30,TRBJ2-1,.,TGTGCCTGGAGTGTAGCCAGGGCTAGCCACTCCTACAATGAGCAGTTCTTC,CAWSVARASHSYNEQFF
TRBD1,TRBV15,TRBJ2-1,many,TGTGCCACCAGCAGACCCGGACAGGGGGCGATCAATGAGCAGTTCTTC,CATSRPGQGAINEQFF
TRBD1,TRBV29-1,TRBJ1-1,.,TGCAGCGTTGCCCGTCCCGGGACAGGGGTGAACACTGAAGCTTTCTTT,CSVARPGTGVNTEAFF
TRBD1,TRBV20-1,TRBJ1-4,many,TGCAGTGCTAGAGATTGGACAGGGGAGTTGAGCGAAAAACTGTTTTTT,CSARDWTGELSEKLFF
.,TRBV6-1,TRBJ2-1,many,TGTGCCAGCAGTGAAATAGCAGGGTCCTACAATGAGCAGTTCTTC,CASSEIAGSYNEQFF
.,TRBV7-2,TRBJ2-1,.,TGTGCCAGCAGCCAACCGGGGGGCGCAGTCAATGAGCAGTTCTTC,CASSQPGGAVNEQFF
TRBD1,TRBV28,TRBJ1-4,many,TGTGCCAGCAGGGAAACAGGGGTAGTTGAAAAACTGTTTTTT,CASRETGVVEKLFF
TRBD1,TRBV6-6,TRBJ2-7,.,TGTGCCAGCAGTTACTCGGACAGGTTCGAGCAGTACTTC,CASSYSDRFEQYF
.,TRBV18,TRBJ1-4,few,TGTGCCAGCTCACGAAACGGGAACGCAGAGGAAAAACTGTTTTTT,CASSRNGNAEEKLFF
.,TRBV11-3,TRBJ2-3,.,TGTGCCAGCAGCCAAGGACTACTTTTTAGCACAGATACGCAGTATTTT,CASSQGLLFSTDTQYF
.,TRBV7-2,TRBJ1-1,few,TGTGCCAGCAGCCTAGACCTGCAGGCTAACACTGAAGCTTTCTTT,CASSLDLQANTEAFF
.,TRBV6-1,TRBJ2-7,few,TGTGCCATCACAAGCGCTCCGGGACCGTACGAGCAGTACTTC,CAITSAPGPYEQYF
.,TRBV5-1,TRBJ2-3,many,TGCGCCAGCAGCTTGGCCCCAGGGTCGGGCACAGATACGCAGTATTTT,CASSLAPGSGTDTQYF